This T cell receptor beta chain was sequenced during a study of cytomegalovirus exposure and HLA in healthy donors. The overall study: Of the donors genotyped, about 410 in all, 65% to 90% fell in the Caucasian-associated ancestry cluster.

Study-wide findings and caveats: Donor immune exposure was known only as CMV serostatus. Per published accounts, TCR beta sequences correctly predicted the HLA-A and HLA-B alleles of most subjects.

The germline V and J ends were trimmed by 2 bases and 6 bases, with 8 bases remaining between them. Germline CDR1 reads SGDLS; CDR2 reads YYNGEE. This CDR3 comprises 12 residues. As for this clone: Antigen: not known.

The PCR contained 60 Vbeta and 13 Jbeta primers. Libraries were prepared by immunoSEQ multiplex PCR; TCRdb keeps only in-frame clonotypes and omits some of them. The table has some 150,000 clones, more than 70% seen once. The clonotype comes from a woman aged 50 to 60 in good health and CMV-seropositive. The chain has TRBV9 and TRBJ1-1, with no clear D. Material for sequencing was PBMCs. CDR3 residues: CASSVGGAEAFF. CDR3 DNA: TGTGCCAGCAGCGTCGGCGGGGCTGAAGCTTTCTTT.